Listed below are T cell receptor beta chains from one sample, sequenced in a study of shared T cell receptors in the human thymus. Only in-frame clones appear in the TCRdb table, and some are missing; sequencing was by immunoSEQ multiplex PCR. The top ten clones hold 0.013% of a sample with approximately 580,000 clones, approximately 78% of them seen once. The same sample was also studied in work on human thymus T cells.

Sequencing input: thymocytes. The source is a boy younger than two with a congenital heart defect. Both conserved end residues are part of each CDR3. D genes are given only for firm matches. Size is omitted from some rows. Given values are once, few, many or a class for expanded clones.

TGTGCCAGCAGCTTAGGGCCGCCCTGGAACACTGAAGCTTTCTTT CASSLGPPWNTEAFF TRBV7-2 NA TRBJ1-1 NA
TGTGCCAGCAGCTTTTCCCGGAGCTCCTACAATGAGCAGTTCTTC CASSFSRSSYNEQFF TRBV5-6 once TRBJ2-1 NA
TGTGCCAGCAGCTTATACAGGGTTTCCTTCTATGGCTACACCTTC CASSLYRVSFYGYTF TRBV13 NA TRBJ1-2 NA
TGTGCCAGCAGCGTAGTGGAGGGACAGGGGTGCGGCTACACCTTC CASSVVEGQGCGYTF TRBV9 NA TRBJ1-2 TRBD1
TGTGCCAGCAGCCGTACCCAGGGGGCGTACGAGCAGTACTTC CASSRTQGAYEQYF TRBV5-6 NA TRBJ2-7 TRBD1
TGTGCCAGCAAGGGACTAGCCCTCACCGGGGAGCTGTTTTTT CASKGLALTGELFF TRBV6-5 NA TRBJ2-2 TRBD2
TGCGCCAGCAGCCAAGATGGTAACCCCGCGGAAATCTACAATGAGCAGTTCTTC CASSQDGNPAEIYNEQFF TRBV4-3 few TRBJ2-1 NA
TGTGCCAGCAGATGGACTAGCGGGGACAATGAGCAGTTCTTC CASRWTSGDNEQFF TRBV28 NA TRBJ2-1 TRBD2
TGTGCCAGCAGCACCGGGACAGGGGGCAATGAGCAGTTCTTC CASSTGTGGNEQFF TRBV7-2 NA TRBJ2-1 TRBD1
TGTGCCAGCAGTTACAGGTCCTCCTATGGCTACACCTTC CASSYRSSYGYTF TRBV27 NA TRBJ1-2 NA
TGTGCCAGCAGCTTTACTCCAAGAGACAGGGAGAATCAGCCCCAGCATTTT CASSFTPRDRENQPQHF TRBV7-2 NA TRBJ1-5 TRBD1
TGTGCCATCAGTGGGGCAACAGGTCGGGAGACCCAGTACTTC CAISGATGRETQYF TRBV10-3 NA TRBJ2-5 NA
TGTGCCAGCAGCGTAGACCTAGCGGGAACTAGCTCCTACAATGAGCAGTTCTTC CASSVDLAGTSSYNEQFF TRBV9 NA TRBJ2-1 TRBD2
TGTGCCATCAGTGAGTCGTCTCTCCCCTGCAGGGGTCAGACGAACACCGGGGAGCTGTTTTTT CAISESSLPCRGQTNTGELFF TRBV10-3 NA TRBJ2-2 NA
TGCGCCAGCACGGAGCGGAGCGGGACCTACGAGCAGTACTTC CASTERSGTYEQYF TRBV10-2 NA TRBJ2-7 TRBD2
TGTGCCAGCAGTTTATGCCTCCCAACAGAAATCTCTGGAAACACCATATATTTT CASSLCLPTEISGNTIYF TRBV28 NA TRBJ1-3 NA
TGTGCCACCAGCAGAGCGGGGGTGGGGCCCTACGAGCAGTACTTC CATSRAGVGPYEQYF TRBV15 NA TRBJ2-7 NA
TGTGCCAGCAGGCCGCGGGGGACAGATACGCAGTATTTT CASRPRGTDTQYF TRBV6-6 few TRBJ2-3 TRBD2
TGTGCCAGCAGCCCCGAGGCCCCCGGGACAGATAATAGCAATCAGCCCCAGCATTTT CASSPEAPGTDNSNQPQHF TRBV7-8 NA TRBJ1-5 TRBD1
TGTGCCAGCAGCTCCGGTAACAGCTCTGGAAACACCATATATTTT CASSSGNSSGNTIYF TRBV7-3 NA TRBJ1-3 NA
TGTGCCAGCAGCGCCCACAGGGTCCTGACCTCCTACGAGCAGTACTTC CASSAHRVLTSYEQYF TRBV11-2 NA TRBJ2-7 NA
TGCAGTGCTCGCACAGGAGAAGGCTACACCTTC CSARTGEGYTF TRBV20-1 NA TRBJ1-2 NA
TGTGCCGGGGTCCGGGGCGGGAGGCCTATCCTCACAGATACGCAGTATTTT CAGVRGGRPILTDTQYF TRBV2 NA TRBJ2-3 TRBD2
TGTGCCAGCGGTGGCCGGGGTGACGAGCAGTACTTC CASGGRGDEQYF TRBV6-1 NA TRBJ2-7 NA
TGCAGCGTTCGCGTGAAAGGTCAGGGGCACCAAGAGACCCAGTACTTC CSVRVKGQGHQETQYF TRBV29-1 NA TRBJ2-5 NA
TGTGCCAGCAGCCTTCTCACAGATACGCAGTATTTT CASSLLTDTQYF TRBV14 NA TRBJ2-3 NA
TGTGCCAGCAGAGGGACAGCCGAGACTAATGAAAAACTGTTTTTT CASRGTAETNEKLFF TRBV2 NA TRBJ1-4 TRBD1
TGTGCCAGCAGCCTCCCGGGGACTAGCGGGGCAGATACGCAGTATTTT CASSLPGTSGADTQYF TRBV7-6 NA TRBJ2-3 TRBD2
TGCAGTGCTGACACCCTCTATGGCTACACCTTC CSADTLYGYTF TRBV20-1 NA TRBJ1-2 NA
TGTGCCACCAGCACAGGGCCGGGCCAACTCCCGGATACGCAGTATTTT CATSTGPGQLPDTQYF TRBV15 NA TRBJ2-3 NA
TGTGCCAGCAGCCTCGGGGACAGGACAAAAGCTAACTATGGCTACACCTTC CASSLGDRTKANYGYTF TRBV11-3 NA TRBJ1-2 TRBD1
TGTGCCAGCAGCTTAGCGCAGGGGGTGCAGTACTTC CASSLAQGVQYF TRBV7-2 NA TRBJ2-4 TRBD1
TGTGCCAGCAGCTTAGAGGCAGGGGCCCCCTACGAGCAGTACTTC CASSLEAGAPYEQYF TRBV7-9 NA TRBJ2-7 NA
TGTGCCAGCAGCTTGCCGGGAGGGCCCTACGAGCAGTACTTC CASSLPGGPYEQYF TRBV7-8 NA TRBJ2-7 TRBD2
TGTGCCAGCACCCCGGGGGGGCTGGCTAGCGTGGCCTACGAGCAGTACTTC CASTPGGLASVAYEQYF TRBV27 NA TRBJ2-7 TRBD2
TGTGCCAGCAGCGCTCAGACAGGGGCCCACCAAGAGACCCAGTACTTC CASSAQTGAHQETQYF TRBV9 NA TRBJ2-5 TRBD1
TGTGCCAGCAGTTTATATCAGGTGACCCCCATGAACACCGGGGAGCTGTTTTTT CASSLYQVTPMNTGELFF TRBV27 few TRBJ2-2 NA
TGTGCCAGCAGGACTGGGCGGGGGGCGGTGTTCTTC CASRTGRGAVFF TRBV6-5 NA TRBJ2-1 TRBD2
TGCGCCAGCAGCTTGGCAGGTAGATGTGGGAATGAGCAGTTCTTC CASSLAGRCGNEQFF TRBV5-1 NA TRBJ2-1 NA
TGTGCCAGCAGGGGAGGGCCTTCCTACGAGCAGTACTTC CASRGGPSYEQYF TRBV6-6 few TRBJ2-7 TRBD2
TGTGCCAGCAGTTTAGAAGGGCGGCAGGGTGGTGGCTACACCTTC CASSLEGRQGGGYTF TRBV27 NA TRBJ1-2 NA
TGTGCCAGCAGCCCCCTCTGGACTAGCGAGAGCTCCTACAATGAGCAGTTCTTC CASSPLWTSESSYNEQFF TRBV13 NA TRBJ2-1 TRBD2
TGTGCCAGCAGCGTGACAGTCAATGAAAAACTGTTTTTT CASSVTVNEKLFF TRBV11-2 NA TRBJ1-4 NA
TGTGCCAGCAGCTTACCCGGTCCACAGGGGGGAATGAACACTGAAGCTTTCTTT CASSLPGPQGGMNTEAFF TRBV7-4 NA TRBJ1-1 TRBD1
TGTGCCAGCAGCTCCCCTAGCGGGAGGGCAGGTGCCTACGAGCAGTACTTC CASSSPSGRAGAYEQYF TRBV7-2 NA TRBJ2-7 TRBD2
TGTGCCAGCAGCTCGGCCGGGACAGGGCCCTACGAGCAGTACTTC CASSSAGTGPYEQYF TRBV27 NA TRBJ2-7 TRBD1
TGCGCCAGCAGCCCAGAGAAGGGGGCAGGTAGCAATCAGCCCCAGCATTTT CASSPEKGAGSNQPQHF TRBV4-3 once TRBJ1-5 TRBD1
TGTGCCAGCAGTCGGGACAGTCCGAACACTGAAGCTTTCTTT CASSRDSPNTEAFF TRBV27 NA TRBJ1-1 TRBD1
TGCAGCTTCAACAGGGTAGTGAACACTGAAGCTTTCTTT CSFNRVVNTEAFF TRBV29-1 once TRBJ1-1 NA
TGTGCCAGCAGCTTAGACAGGGAGGGCGGCTACCCCTTC CASSLDREGGYPF TRBV11-3 NA TRBJ1-2 NA
TGTGCCAGTAGTATGGGGGGGGACCCCCGAAACACCATATATTTT CASSMGGDPRNTIYF TRBV19 once TRBJ1-3 NA
TGTGCCAGCAGCTCCCGGGACAGGGTAGTAACTGGAAACACCATATATTTT CASSSRDRVVTGNTIYF TRBV7-9 NA TRBJ1-3 TRBD1
TGTGCCAGCAGTAAGCGGGAGGAACCGGTCAATGAGCAGTTCTTC CASSKREEPVNEQFF TRBV6-5 NA TRBJ2-1 TRBD2
TGTGCCAGCAGCCCTCGGGGGCCTTGGAGGGGGGGAGAGACCCAGTACTTC CASSPRGPWRGGETQYF TRBV11-2 NA TRBJ2-5 NA
TGTGCCAGCAGCCCCAAGTTCGGGGGACTAGCGGGTGAGCAGTACTTC CASSPKFGGLAGEQYF TRBV7-2 NA TRBJ2-7 TRBD2
TGTGCCAGCAGTTTTGATTGGACAACAGATACGCAGTATTTT CASSFDWTTDTQYF TRBV27 NA TRBJ2-3 NA
TGTGCCAGCAGCCAAGGCACTAGCGTGAACACCGGGGAGCTGTTTTTT CASSQGTSVNTGELFF TRBV4-2 NA TRBJ2-2 TRBD2